What follows are 20 T cell receptor beta chains derived from one specimen sequenced in a study of PD-L1 blockade in urothelial cancer (dated by TCRdb to 2016 to 2017). The library came from the immunoSEQ multiplex PCR assay. Entries here come from immuneACCESS through TCRdb and include only in-frame sequences with V and J called. Some clones fail to appear in such tables; in the studies checked, an unresolved V gene covers under half of the shortfall, and the cause of the remainder is unknown. For this sample the table gives approximately 47,000 clones, of which 75% to 85% were detected only once. 1.5% to 2% of the sample is in the top ten clones. This specimen's time point label, per the study, means: pretreatment peripheral blood. Specimen: PBMCs, collected around atezolizumab (anti-PD-L1) treatment. Receptors originate from a man aged 45-65 years with urothelial cancer.

The chain carries TRBV6-4 and TRBJ2-1; a weak D match, TRBD2 (5 bases). The germline gives CDR1 MRHNA, CDR2 SNTAGT. Trimming pared 4 bases from V and 10 bases from J, leaving 14 bases between. This CDR3 region has 13 residues. DNA of the CDR3: TGTGCCAGCAGTGTCGGAGGACTCGGCGAGCAGTTCTTC. Protein product: CASSVGGLGEQFF.

V and J are TRBV10-3 and TRBJ2-7; 9 bases are a match to TRBD1. Germline values: CDR1 ENHRY, CDR2 SYGVKD. V was clipped by 9 bases and J by 3 bases; unmatched bases: 12. This CDR3 has 15 residues. The CDR3 coding sequence is TGTGCCATAAGCCCGATGGACAGGGGCGACTACGAGCAGTACTTC. Translation: CAISPMDRGDYEQYF.

This chain connects TRBV5-6 to TRBJ2-1, with 7 bases fitting TRBD2. Looked up from germline, CDR1 is SGHDT and CDR2 is YYEEEE. CDR3 size: 15 residues. With V trimmed by 3 bases and J by 3 bases, 6 bases remained unmatched. CDR3 DNA sequence: TGTGCCAGCAGCTGGCGGGGGACTCTCTACAATGAGCAGTTCTTC. Protein: CASSWRGTLYNEQFF.

This chain links TRBV7-8 with TRBJ1-3; 9 nucleotides align to TRBD1. Germline V lookup: CDR1 SGHVS, CDR2 FQNEAQ. The CDR3 is made up of 14 amino acids. J gave up 8 bases and V 5 bases, and 7 bases lay outside the gene matches. The CDR3 DNA follows: TGTGCCAGCAGCCCCCGGGGACAGGGAGACACCATATATTTT. Translating gives CASSPRGQGDTIYF.

This clone was picked up a small number of times. The chain couples TRBV10-1 to TRBJ1-2; 8 nucleotides align to TRBD1. V lost 8 bases, J lost 1 base, and 6 bases stayed unmatched. This CDR3 is 14 amino acids long. CDR1 and CDR2 (germline): WNHNN, SYGVQD (reference sequence). The CDR3 bases are TGCGCCAGCGCCGGGACAGGATTTAACTATGGCTACACCTTC. Translating gives CASAGTGFNYGYTF.

This sequence joins TRBV27 and TRBJ1-2; D possibly corresponds to TRBD1 (5 bases). CDR1 is MNHEY and CDR2 is SMNVEV in the germline V gene (reference sequence). This CDR3 spans 17 amino acids. V gave up 3 bases and J gave up 8 bases, with 25 bases separating them. CDR3 protein: CASSLEGQGLPVGGYTF. The CDR3 DNA follows: TGTGCCAGCAGTTTGGAGGGCCAGGGCTTGCCGGTGGGAGGCTACACCTTC.

The chain joins TRBV27 to TRBJ2-6; no firm D call. CDR3 size: 15 residues. Germline loops: CDR1 MNHEY, CDR2 SMNVEV (reference sequence). The V end lost 7 bases, the J end lost 0 bases, and 10 bases lay between the germline ends. The CDR3 spells CASTSLRSGANVLTF. CDR3 coding DNA: TGTGCCAGCACCTCGTTGCGCTCTGGGGCCAACGTCCTGACTTTC. The variable domain in full, with the rest retrieved from reference TRBV27 and TRBJ2-6, is EAQVTQNPRYLITVTGKKLTVTCSQNMNHEYMSWYRQDPGLGLRQIYYSMNVEVTDKGDVPEGYKVSRKEKRNFPLILESPSPNQTSLYFCASTSLRSGANVLTFGAGSRLTVL.

In this sample, this clone turned up a few times. The V gene is TRBV18, the J gene TRBJ2-1, with TRBD2 matching over 9 bases. CDR3 size: 16 residues. Per the germline V gene, CDR1 is KGHSH and CDR2 is LQKENI. V lost 2 bases and J lost 7; bases outside the gene matches: 9. CDR3: CASSPIQRGARNEQFF. Written as DNA, the CDR3 is TGTGCCAGCTCACCAATCCAGCGGGGGGCTCGTAATGAGCAGTTCTTC. Complete variable domain (other parts from reference TRBV18 and TRBJ2-1): NAGVMQNPRHLVRRRGQEARLRCSPMKGHSHVYWYRQLPEEGLKFMVYLQKENIIDESGMPKERFSAEFPKEGPSILRIQQVVRGDSAAYFCASSPIQRGARNEQFFGPGTRLTVL.

A single count supports this clone. This chain links TRBV7-9 with TRBJ2-6, with TRBD1 as a possible D gene (5 bases). V lost 5 bases and J 0 bases, leaving 14 bases between the germline ends. The CDR3 extends over 17 amino acids. Germline lookup yields CDR1 SEHNR and CDR2 FQNEAQ (reference sequence). DNA for the CDR3: TGTGCCAGCAGCCTCGACAGAAAGTTCTCTGGGGCCAACGTCCTGACTTTC. Protein product: CASSLDRKFSGANVLTF.

There are a few counts of this clone. J is TRBJ2-5 and V is TRBV4-1; a possible D gene is TRBD2 (6 bases). V gave up 0 bases and J gave up 7 bases, with 21 bases separating them. Germline loops: CDR1 MGHRA, CDR2 YSYEKL. The CDR3 spans 17 residues. The CDR3 coding sequence is TGCGCCAGCAGCCAAGATACGGGACTTTCCAAGAGAGGGACCCAGTACTTC. Amino acids: CASSQDTGLSKRGTQYF.

The V gene is TRBV6-6, the J gene TRBJ1-5, with TRBD1 identical over 10 bases. J gave up 7 bases and V 6 bases, and 6 bases lay outside the gene matches. The germline V gene has CDR1 MNHNY and CDR2 SVGAGI (reference sequence). The CDR3 runs to 14 residues. This CDR3 is CASRRQGAGQPQHF. The CDR3 DNA follows: TGTGCCAGCAGACGACAGGGGGCAGGGCAGCCCCAGCATTTT.

This chain uses TRBV11-3 with TRBJ2-5; TRBD1 matches 8 bases. Germline loops: CDR1 SGHNT, CDR2 YENEEA. The CDR3 contains 15 residues. The trim removed 5 bases at V and 4 bases at J, leaving 9 bases unmatched. The CDR3 DNA reads TGTGCCAGCAGCCGCGGACAGGGCGGGATAGAGACCCAGTACTTC. As protein: CASSRGQGGIETQYF. The complete variable domain, with remaining parts taken from reference TRBV11-3 and TRBJ2-5, reads EAGVVQSPRYKIIEKKQPVAFWCNPISGHNTLYWYLQNLGQGPELLIRYENEEAVDDSQLPKDRFSAERLKGVDSTLKIQPAELGDSAVYLCASSRGQGGIETQYFGPGTRLLVL.

The chain recombines TRBV5-1 with TRBJ1-6; D gene ambiguous. From germline, CDR1 is SGHRS and CDR2 YFSETQ. The CDR3 is 16 residues long. V lost 5 bases, J lost 5 bases, and 17 bases lay in between. The CDR3 bases are TGCGCCAGCAGTAGGTCTGCGGGAAGGAATAATTCACCCCTCCACTTT. Translation: CASSRSAGRNNSPLHF.

The chain is built from TRBV28 and TRBJ2-7; the match to TRBD1 covers 7 bases. J lost 4 bases, V lost 8 bases, and 11 bases had no gene match. The CDR3 covers 14 residues. Germline V gives CDR1 MDHEN, CDR2 SYDVKM. The CDR3 is CASQPWTGGYEQYV. The CDR3 nucleotides are TGTGCCAGCCAGCCCTGGACAGGAGGTTACGAGCAGTACGTC.

The chain uses TRBV12-5 and TRBJ2-5; the match to TRBD1 covers 11 bases. Unmatched junction bases numbered 11, after V lost 0 bases and J lost 8 bases. This CDR3 is built from 17 residues. Germline CDR1 and CDR2: LGHNT and FRNRAP. CDR3 loop: CASGLVAWTGGPVTQYF. In DNA form, the CDR3 reads TGTGCTAGTGGTTTGGTAGCGTGGACAGGGGGCCCAGTTACCCAGTACTTC.

The V gene is TRBV5-1, the J gene TRBJ2-6; 8 nucleotides match TRBD1. CDR3 length equals 19 residues. Unmatched junction bases numbered 12, after V lost 4 bases and J lost 0 bases. Germline-derived CDR1 and CDR2 are SGHRS and YFSETQ. DNA of the CDR3: TGCGCCAGCAGCCTACAGGGACAGGTACGGAGCTCTGGGGCCAACGTCCTGACTTTC. This codes for CASSLQGQVRSSGANVLTF.

In DNA form, the CDR3 reads TGCGCCAGCAGCTTTGGACTAGCCGACACCGGGGAGCTGTTTTTT. Protein product: CASSFGLADTGELFF. This chain links TRBV5-1 with TRBJ2-2, with 8 bases lining up with TRBD2. The V gene end was trimmed by 2 bases and the J gene end by 3 bases; junction bases not matched to a gene: 3. Germline loops: CDR1 SGHRS, CDR2 YFSETQ. The CDR3 extends over 15 amino acids.

This chain links TRBV23-1 with TRBJ2-1; the D gene is possibly TRBD1 (6 bases). TRBV23-1 is annotated as an ORF whose role is uncertain. This CDR3 is built from 16 residues. Trimming took off 0 bases at V and 3 bases at J, with 12 bases between the two ends. The CDR3 sequence is CASSQSGRGYYNEQFF. CDR3 in DNA: TGCGCCAGCAGTCAATCTGGCAGGGGATACTACAATGAGCAGTTCTTC.

The chain joins TRBV5-6 to TRBJ2-5; 11 nucleotides agree with TRBD1. CDR3 length equals 18 residues. V dropped 2 bases and J dropped 5; count of bases not matched to a gene: 14. The germline gives CDR1 SGHDT, CDR2 YYEEEE. CDR3 coding DNA: TGTGCCAGCAGCTTAAGGACAGGGGGCTGGGGGGGCTGGGAGACCCAGTACTTC. As protein: CASSLRTGGWGGWETQYF.

This clone was recorded only once. At one end, the junction sequence differs from germline, possibly due to a read error. V usage is TRBV7-9 and J usage is TRBJ2-1, with 10 bases fitting TRBD2. This CDR3 has 14 residues. Per the germline V gene, CDR1 is SEHNR and CDR2 is FQNEAQ (reference sequence). The CDR3 sequence is CASSLAGVMNEQFF. The CDR3 DNA is TGTGCCAGCAGCCTAGCGGGAGTTATGAATGAGCAGTTCTTC.